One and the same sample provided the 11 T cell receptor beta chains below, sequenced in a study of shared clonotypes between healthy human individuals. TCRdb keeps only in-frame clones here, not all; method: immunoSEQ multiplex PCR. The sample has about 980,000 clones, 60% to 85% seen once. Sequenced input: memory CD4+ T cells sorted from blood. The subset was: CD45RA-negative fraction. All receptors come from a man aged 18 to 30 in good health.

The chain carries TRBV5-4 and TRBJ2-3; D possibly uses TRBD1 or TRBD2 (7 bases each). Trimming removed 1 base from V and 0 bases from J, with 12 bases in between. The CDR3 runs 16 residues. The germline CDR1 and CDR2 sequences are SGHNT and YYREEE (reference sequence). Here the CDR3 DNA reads TGTGCCAGCAGCTTGCCAGGGGGGGCTAGCACAGATACGCAGTATTTT. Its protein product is CASSLPGGASTDTQYF.

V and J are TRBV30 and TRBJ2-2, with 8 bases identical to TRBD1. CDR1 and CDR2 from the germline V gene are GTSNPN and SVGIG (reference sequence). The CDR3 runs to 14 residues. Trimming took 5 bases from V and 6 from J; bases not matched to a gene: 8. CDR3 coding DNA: TGTGCCTGGTCTGTGACAGGGGCTCCCGGGGAGCTGTTTTTT. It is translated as CAWSVTGAPGELFF.

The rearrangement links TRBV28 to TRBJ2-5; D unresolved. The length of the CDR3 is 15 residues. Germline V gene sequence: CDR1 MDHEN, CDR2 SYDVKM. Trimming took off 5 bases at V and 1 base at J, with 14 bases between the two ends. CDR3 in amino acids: CASSPPDLLQETQYF. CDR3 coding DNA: TGTGCCAGCAGTCCACCGGACCTGCTCCAAGAGACCCAGTACTTC.

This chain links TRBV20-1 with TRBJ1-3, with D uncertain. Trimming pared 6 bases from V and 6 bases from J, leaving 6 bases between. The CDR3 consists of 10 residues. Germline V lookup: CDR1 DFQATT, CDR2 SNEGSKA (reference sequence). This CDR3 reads CSALENTIYF. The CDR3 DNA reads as TGCAGTGCCCTTGAAAACACCATATATTTT.

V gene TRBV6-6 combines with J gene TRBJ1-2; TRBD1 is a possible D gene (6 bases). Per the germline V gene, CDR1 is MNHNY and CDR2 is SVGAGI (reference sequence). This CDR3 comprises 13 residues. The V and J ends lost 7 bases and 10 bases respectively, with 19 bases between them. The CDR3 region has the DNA TGTGCCAGCACCGACAGGTGGTTTGAGGACTACACCTTC. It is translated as CASTDRWFEDYTF.

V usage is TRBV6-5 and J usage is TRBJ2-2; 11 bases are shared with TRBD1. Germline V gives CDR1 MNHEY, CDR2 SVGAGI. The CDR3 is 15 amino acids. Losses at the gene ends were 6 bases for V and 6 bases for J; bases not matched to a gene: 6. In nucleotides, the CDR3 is TGTGCCAGCAGACCGGGACAGGGGGTCCCCGGGGAGCTGTTTTTT. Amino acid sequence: CASRPGQGVPGELFF.

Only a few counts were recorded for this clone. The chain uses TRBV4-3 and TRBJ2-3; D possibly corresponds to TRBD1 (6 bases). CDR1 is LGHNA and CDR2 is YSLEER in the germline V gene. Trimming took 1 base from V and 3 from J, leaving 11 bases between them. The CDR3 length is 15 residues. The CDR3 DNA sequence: TGCGCCAGCAGCCAAGCTGATCAGGGGACAGATACGCAGTATTTT. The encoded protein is CASSQADQGTDTQYF.

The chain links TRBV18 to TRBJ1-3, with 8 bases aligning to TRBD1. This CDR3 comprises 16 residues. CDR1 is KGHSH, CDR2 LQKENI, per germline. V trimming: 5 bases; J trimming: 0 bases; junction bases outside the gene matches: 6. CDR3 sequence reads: CASSYRQGSSGNTIYF. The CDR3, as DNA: TGTGCCAGCTCATACAGACAGGGGAGCTCTGGAAACACCATATATTTT. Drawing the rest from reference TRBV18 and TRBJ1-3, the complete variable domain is NAGVMQNPRHLVRRRGQEARLRCSPMKGHSHVYWYRQLPEEGLKFMVYLQKENIIDESGMPKERFSAEFPKEGPSILRIQQVVRGDSAAYFCASSYRQGSSGNTIYFGEGSWLTVV.

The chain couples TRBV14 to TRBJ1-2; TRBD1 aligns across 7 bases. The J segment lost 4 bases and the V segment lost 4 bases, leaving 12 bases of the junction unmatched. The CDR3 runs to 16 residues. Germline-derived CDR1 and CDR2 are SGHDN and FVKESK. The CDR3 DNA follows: TGTGCCAGCAGCCCTGGTGGGAAGTCAGGGGGCTATGGCTACACCTTC. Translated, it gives CASSPGGKSGGYGYTF.

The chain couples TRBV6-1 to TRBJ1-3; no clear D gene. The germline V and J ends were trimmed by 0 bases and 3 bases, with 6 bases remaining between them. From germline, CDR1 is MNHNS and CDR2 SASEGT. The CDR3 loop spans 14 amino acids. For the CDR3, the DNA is TGTGCCAGCAGTGAAGCTTTCAGTGGAAACACCATATATTTT. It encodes CASSEAFSGNTIYF.

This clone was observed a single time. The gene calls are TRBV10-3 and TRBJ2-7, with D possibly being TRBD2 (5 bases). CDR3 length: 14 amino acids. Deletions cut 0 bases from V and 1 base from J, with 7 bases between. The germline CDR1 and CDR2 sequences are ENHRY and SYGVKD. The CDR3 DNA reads TGTGCCATCAGTGAGTCACTAGGATCCTACGAGCAGTACTTC. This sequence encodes CAISESLGSYEQYF.